The entry below gives a single T cell receptor beta chain sequence along with its context. Its specific antigen is unknown. No base quality information exists; no much larger clone differs at one position. These data come from a study of robustness of blood B and T cell sequencing (dated by TCRdb to between 2017 and 2018). Some background on the complete study: The study was designed to determine how much peripheral blood is required to reliably characterize an individual's TCRbeta and IgG repertoires. As technical replicates, two replicate TCRbeta cDNA libraries were prepared from one shared RNA pool derived from a single 10 ml draw. In each of the roughly 11 independently drawn blood samples, both the TCRbeta and the IgG repertoires were quantified. Study-wide findings and limitations: Across technical replicate libraries, 94.8% of the top 10,000 TCRbeta clonotypes in one library were also found in the other. EDTA tubes required immediate fractionation, limiting use in multi-site collections. Combining 3 or 4 tubes (roughly 28-45 ml blood) brought coverage of the top 10,000 TCRbeta clonotypes close to saturation. TCRbeta rarefaction curves did not fully plateau, suggesting under-sequencing or many low-abundance clonotypes. No improvement in the overlap of rare TCRbeta clonotypes was observed when tubes were pooled, implying that much larger blood volumes would be needed for rare TCRbeta clonotypes to be captured. The 1,000 most abundant TCRbeta clonotypes from the pooled draws were detected in every single 10 ml sample. Evidence of cross-contamination, likely caused by batch processing, was seen in one pair of TCRbeta libraries, and the UMI-sequence pairs shared between the two libraries were removed.

The CDR3 runs 10 amino acids, cysteine and phenylalanine included. Just the 30-base CDR3 DNA is kept, in frame starting at base 1. In the germline V gene, CDR1 corresponds to SQVTM and CDR2 to ANQGSEA. V gives up 6 bases and J gives up 1 base, and the segment between their germline ends measures 2 bases. mRNA, which captures expressed receptors, was used instead of genomic DNA for quantification of TCRbeta repertoires. Leukocytes from the buffy coat were collected into Trizol, and RNA was extracted using the Direct-zol RNA MiniPrep Plus kit with no cell sorting. To separate plasma, buffy coat and red blood cells, the EDTA blood tubes were centrifuged right away at 4 degrees C. To prepare the library, PCR was applied. Data came from an Illumina MiSeq. cDNA was synthesized with SMARTScribe reverse transcriptase and a 5' template-switch oligo that added a universal priming site. A 12-nucleotide random unique molecular identifier (UMI) was carried by the template-switch oligo, and each cDNA molecule was tagged with this UMI. During reverse transcription, TCRbeta transcripts were targeted by chain-specific reverse primers. Uracil DNA glycosylase treatment was used to remove residual template-switch adapters, and a Qiagen MinElute kit was used to purify the cDNA. The first PCR used KAPA HiFi HotStart ReadyMix for about 23 cycles, split across four 50 ul reactions with step-out primers. Before further amplification, first-round PCR products were gel-purified. Illumina Nextera adapters were attached in a second PCR of roughly 8 cycles, and the libraries were then purified and pooled. A 50-nucleotide 5' read captured the UMI barcode for each TCRbeta molecule. As for the original processing: The MIGEC toolkit was used to group reads by UMI into consensus reads. Forward and reverse consensus reads were merged with PEAR to produce final reads. A custom decontamination script removed identical UMI-sequence pairs shared across libraries, treating them as cross-sample contamination. MIGMAP, a wrapper around IgBLAST, was used for V(D)J assignment and CDR3 extraction. TCR clonotypes were defined by identical V gene, J gene and CDR3 amino acid sequence, and CDR1 and CDR2 were left unsequenced. Starting from the raw public reads, TCRdb applied fastp trimming at Q25, assembled clones with MiXCR and retained in-frame beta chains. For every CDR3 protein sequence, its rows merge into one entry that carries the most common genes and DNA. What appears here as the V and J calls and clone size reflects TCRdb's work, not the paper's. The sample table lists roughly 3,900 distinct CDR3 sequences, over 50% of them with a count of one. Around 25% of the sample goes to the ten largest clones.

This TCR derives from a human donor in good health. Sequencing used peripheral blood. Recombination linked TRBV29-1 to TRBJ2-3, with no D gene named confidently. The CDR3 sequence is CSVRTDTQYF. The DNA reads as follows: TGCAGCGTCCGCACAGATACGCAGTATTTT.